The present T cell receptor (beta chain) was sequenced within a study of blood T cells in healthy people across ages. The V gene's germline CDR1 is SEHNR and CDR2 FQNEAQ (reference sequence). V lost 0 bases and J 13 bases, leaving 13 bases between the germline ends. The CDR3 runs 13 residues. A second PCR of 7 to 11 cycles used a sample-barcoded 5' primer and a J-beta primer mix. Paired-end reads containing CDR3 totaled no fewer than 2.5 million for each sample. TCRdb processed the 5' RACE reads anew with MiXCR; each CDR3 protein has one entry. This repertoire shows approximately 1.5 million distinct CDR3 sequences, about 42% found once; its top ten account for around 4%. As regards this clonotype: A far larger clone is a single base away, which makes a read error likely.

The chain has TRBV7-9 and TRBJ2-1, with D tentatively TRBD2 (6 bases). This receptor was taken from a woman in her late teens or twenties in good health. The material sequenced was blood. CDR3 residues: CASSLAGGETQFF. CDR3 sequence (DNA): TGTGCCAGCAGCTTAGCGGGAGGAGAGACCCAGTTCTTC.